What follows are 14 T cell receptor beta chains derived from one specimen sequenced in a study of blood T cell repertoires in COVID-19. Sequenced by immunoSEQ multiplex PCR; TCRdb stores in-frame clones only, minus some. The repertoire holds fewer than 300,000 clones, with 85% to 90% as singletons. The sample consisted of peripheral blood. These receptors all come from a woman in her 30s with COVID-19, enrolled during active disease.

The J gene is TRBJ2-1, the V gene TRBV6-4; 7 positions match TRBD1. CDR3 length: 15 residues. With 6 bases clipped from V and 3 bases from J, the junction kept 8 bases outside the gene matches. Germline V gives CDR1 MRHNA, CDR2 SNTAGT. Here the CDR3 DNA reads TGTGCCAGCAGCCGGACAGGAGAGGACTACAATGAGCAGTTCTTC. Encoded protein: CASSRTGEDYNEQFF.

The CDR3 sequence is CASSQGWRGQDNEQFF. Here the CDR3 DNA reads TGTGCCAGCAGCCAAGGCTGGCGGGGTCAGGACAATGAGCAGTTCTTC. V usage is TRBV4-2 and J usage is TRBJ2-1, with D perhaps TRBD2 (6 bases). Germline V CDR1 and CDR2: LGHNA, YNFKEQ. Between the trimmed V and J ends, which lost 1 base and 5 bases, there was a span of 15 bases. The CDR3 has 16 amino acids.

The V gene is TRBV19, the J gene TRBJ1-5, with 7 bases that match TRBD1. V dropped 6 bases and J dropped 2; count of bases not matched to a gene: 7. The CDR3 spans 15 residues. CDR1 is LNHDA, CDR2 SQIVND, per germline (reference sequence). CDR3 region: CASSPKGAGNQPQHF. CDR3 sequence (DNA): TGTGCCAGTAGCCCGAAGGGGGCCGGCAATCAGCCCCAGCATTTT.

This sequence joins TRBV28 and TRBJ2-5; weak D call: TRBD2 (7 bases). The CDR3 consists of 12 residues. Germline V gives CDR1 MDHEN, CDR2 SYDVKM. V was shortened by 6 bases and J by 7 bases, with 12 bases between the two germline ends. CDR3 protein: CASSPGGGTQYF. Here the CDR3 DNA reads TGTGCCAGCAGCCCGGGGGGCGGGACCCAGTACTTC.

The rearrangement joins TRBV2 to TRBJ2-7; D is possibly TRBD1 (6 bases). Trimming cost V 5 bases and J 0 bases, with 14 bases left between them. Germline V gives CDR1 SNHLY, CDR2 FYNNEI. The CDR3 length is 15 residues. The CDR3 is CASSRTVISSYEQYF. The DNA for the CDR3 is TGTGCCAGCAGTCGGACAGTCATCAGCTCCTACGAGCAGTACTTC.

This rearrangement joins TRBV27 to TRBJ2-3; 15 bases are shared with TRBD2. The V gene's germline CDR1 is MNHEY and CDR2 SMNVEV (reference sequence). V was clipped by 3 bases and J by 5 bases; unmatched bases: 3. The CDR3 extends over 16 amino acids. CDR3 amino acids: CASSFGLAGGRDTQYF. The CDR3 nucleotides read TGTGCCAGCAGTTTCGGACTAGCGGGGGGGAGAGATACGCAGTATTTT.

CDR3 protein: CASSLSFYGYTF. CDR3 DNA sequence: TGTGCCAGCAGCTTATCATTTTATGGCTACACCTTC. V is TRBV7-2 and J is TRBJ1-2; D is unresolved. Per the germline V gene, CDR1 is SGHTA and CDR2 is FQGNSA. The CDR3 is 12 residues long. The V gene lost 2 bases and the J gene lost 5 bases, with 6 bases spanning the gap.

This chain connects TRBV6-5 to TRBJ1-1; D remains ambiguous. The CDR3 spans 14 residues. The V gene's germline CDR1 is MNHEY and CDR2 SVGAGI. The V end was cut by 5 bases, the J end by 1 base, with 11 bases between. The CDR3 sequence: CASSPRRKNTEAFF. CDR3 bases: TGTGCCAGCAGTCCGCGCCGTAAGAACACTGAAGCTTTCTTT.

V gene TRBV6-5 combines with J gene TRBJ2-1, with 8 positions matching TRBD1. The CDR3 extends over 15 amino acids. Unmatched junction bases numbered 5, after V lost 2 bases and J lost 5 bases. Germline V gene sequence: CDR1 MNHEY, CDR2 SVGAGI. The DNA for the CDR3 is TGTGCCAGCAGTTACCCCGGACAGGGTAACAATGAGCAGTTCTTC. It yields the protein CASSYPGQGNNEQFF.

This clone was recorded a few times. The CDR3 protein is CASSLVPGATYGYTF. CDR3 in DNA: TGCGCCAGCAGCTTGGTTCCAGGGGCGACCTATGGCTACACCTTC. This chain joins TRBV5-1 and TRBJ1-2; D perhaps matches TRBD1 (6 bases). The V end was cut by 0 bases, the J end by 4 bases, with 13 bases between. This CDR3 is 15 amino acids long. Germline V lookup: CDR1 SGHRS, CDR2 YFSETQ. Filled out from reference TRBV5-1 and TRBJ1-2, the complete variable domain reads KAGVTQTPRYLIKTRGQQVTLSCSPISGHRSVSWYQQTPGQGLQFLFEYFSETQRNKGNFPGRFSGRQFSNSRSEMNVSTLELGDSALYLCASSLVPGATYGYTFGSGTRLTVV.

The chain has TRBV2 and TRBJ2-7; 9 bases fit TRBD1. CDR3 length equals 14 residues. Germline V gene sequence: CDR1 SNHLY, CDR2 FYNNEI. V shed 6 bases, J shed 7 bases, and the junction held 10 bases outside the gene matches. The CDR3: CASSPPDRGGEQYF. The CDR3 DNA sequence: TGTGCCAGCAGCCCCCCGGACAGGGGTGGGGAGCAGTACTTC.

The chain carries TRBV2 and TRBJ1-1, with TRBD1 matching over 11 bases. Germline trimming cut 6 bases from V and 4 bases from J; bases unmatched to any gene: 7. From germline, CDR1 is SNHLY and CDR2 FYNNEI. The CDR3 has 15 residues. CDR3 DNA sequence: TGTGCCAGCAGCTCTGCCGGGACAGGGGGCACTGAAGCTTTCTTT. Amino acid sequence: CASSSAGTGGTEAFF. Combining the CDR3 with reference TRBV2 and TRBJ1-1 gives the whole variable domain EPEVTQTPSHQVTQMGQEVILRCVPISNHLYFYWYRQILGQKVEFLVSFYNNEISEKSEIFDDQFSVERPDGSNFTLKIRSTKLEDSAMYFCASSSAGTGGTEAFFGQGTRLTVV.

The chain links TRBV5-8 to TRBJ1-4; 9 positions agree with TRBD1. The CDR3 spans 13 residues. Germline V gene lookup returns CDR1 SGHTS and CDR2 YDEGEE. Trimming removed 8 bases from V and 8 bases from J; junction bases left unmatched: 7. The CDR3 nucleotides read TGTGCCAGTAAGGGACAGGGATTGGAAAAACTGTTTTTT. This gives the protein CASKGQGLEKLFF.

CDR3 in DNA: TGCGCCAGCAGCCCCCCGGGACTACCCACCGGGGAGCTGTTTTTT. Translated, it gives CASSPPGLPTGELFF. This chain links TRBV4-1 with TRBJ2-2, with 7 bases that match TRBD2. Germline lookup yields CDR1 MGHRA and CDR2 YSYEKL. CDR3 size: 15 residues. The trim removed 4 bases at V and 4 bases at J, leaving 6 bases unmatched.